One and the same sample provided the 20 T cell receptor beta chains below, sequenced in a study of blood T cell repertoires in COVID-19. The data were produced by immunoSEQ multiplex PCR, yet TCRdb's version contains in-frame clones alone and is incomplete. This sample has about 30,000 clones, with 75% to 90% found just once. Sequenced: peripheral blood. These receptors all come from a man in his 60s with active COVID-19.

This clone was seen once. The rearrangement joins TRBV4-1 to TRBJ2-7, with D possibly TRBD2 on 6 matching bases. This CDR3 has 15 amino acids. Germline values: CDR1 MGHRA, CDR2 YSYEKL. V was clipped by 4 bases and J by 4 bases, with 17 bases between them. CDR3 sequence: CASSPGLRGGYEQYF. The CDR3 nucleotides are TGCGCCAGCAGCCCTGGTTTGCGGGGAGGATACGAGCAGTACTTC.

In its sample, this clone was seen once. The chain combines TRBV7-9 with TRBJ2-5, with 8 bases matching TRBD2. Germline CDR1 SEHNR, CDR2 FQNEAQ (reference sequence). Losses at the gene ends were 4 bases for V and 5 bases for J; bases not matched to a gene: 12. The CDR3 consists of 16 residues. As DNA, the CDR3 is TGTGCCAGCAGCTCGAGTTTCAGCGGGGGTATGGAGACCCAGTACTTC. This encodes CASSSSFSGGMETQYF.

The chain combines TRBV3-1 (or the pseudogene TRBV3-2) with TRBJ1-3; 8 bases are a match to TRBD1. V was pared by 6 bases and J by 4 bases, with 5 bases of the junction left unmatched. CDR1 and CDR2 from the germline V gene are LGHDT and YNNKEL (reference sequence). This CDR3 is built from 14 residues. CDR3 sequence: CASRHRGTGNTIYF. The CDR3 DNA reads TGTGCCAGCAGACACAGGGGGACAGGAAACACCATATATTTT.

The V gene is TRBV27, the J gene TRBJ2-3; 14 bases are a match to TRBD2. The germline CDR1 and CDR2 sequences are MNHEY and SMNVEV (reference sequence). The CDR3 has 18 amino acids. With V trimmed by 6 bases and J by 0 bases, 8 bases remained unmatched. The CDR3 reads CASRLTGTSGGSTDTQYF. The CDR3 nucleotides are TGTGCCAGCAGATTAACCGGGACTAGCGGGGGTAGCACAGATACGCAGTATTTT.

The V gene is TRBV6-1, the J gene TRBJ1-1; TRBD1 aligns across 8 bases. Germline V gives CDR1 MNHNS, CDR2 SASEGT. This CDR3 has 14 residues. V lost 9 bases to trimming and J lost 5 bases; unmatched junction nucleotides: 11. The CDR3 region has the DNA TGTGCCAGTCTGGACAGGGTCGGACGGACTGAAGCTTTCTTT. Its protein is CASLDRVGRTEAFF.

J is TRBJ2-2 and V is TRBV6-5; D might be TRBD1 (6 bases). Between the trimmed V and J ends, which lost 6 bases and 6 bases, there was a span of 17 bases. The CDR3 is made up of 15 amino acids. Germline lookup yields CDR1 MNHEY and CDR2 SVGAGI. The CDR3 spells CASRSLQGSSGELFF. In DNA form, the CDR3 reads TGTGCCAGCAGGTCCCTACAGGGAAGTTCCGGGGAGCTGTTTTTT.

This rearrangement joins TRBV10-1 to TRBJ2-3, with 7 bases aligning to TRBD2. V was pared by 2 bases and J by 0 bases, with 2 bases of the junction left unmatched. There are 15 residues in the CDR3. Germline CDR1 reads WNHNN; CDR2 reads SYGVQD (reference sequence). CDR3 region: CASSERRGSTDTQYF. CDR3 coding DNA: TGCGCCAGCAGTGAGAGGCGGGGGAGCACAGATACGCAGTATTTT.

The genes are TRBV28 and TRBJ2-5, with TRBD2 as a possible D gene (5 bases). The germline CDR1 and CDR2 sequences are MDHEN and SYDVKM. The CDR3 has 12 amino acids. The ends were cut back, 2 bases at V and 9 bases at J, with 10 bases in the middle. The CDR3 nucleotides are TGTGCCAGCAGTTTACCGGGGTCCGCCCAGTACTTC. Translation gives CASSLPGSAQYF.

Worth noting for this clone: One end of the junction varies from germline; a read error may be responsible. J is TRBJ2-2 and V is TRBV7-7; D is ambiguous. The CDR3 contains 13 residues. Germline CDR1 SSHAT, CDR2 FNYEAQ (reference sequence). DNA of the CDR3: TGTGCTAGCAGCTTCAGGAACACCGGGGAGCTGTTTTTT. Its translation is CASSFRNTGELFF.

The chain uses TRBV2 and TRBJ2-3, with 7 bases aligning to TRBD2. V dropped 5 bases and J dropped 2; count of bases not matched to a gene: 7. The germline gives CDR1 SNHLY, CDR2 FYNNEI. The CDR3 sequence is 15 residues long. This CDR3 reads CASSSQGGSTDTQYF. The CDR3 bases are TGTGCCAGCAGTTCCCAGGGAGGGTCCACAGATACGCAGTATTTT. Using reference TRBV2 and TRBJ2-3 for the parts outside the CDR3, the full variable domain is EPEVTQTPSHQVTQMGQEVILRCVPISNHLYFYWYRQILGQKVEFLVSFYNNEISEKSEIFDDQFSVERPDGSNFTLKIRSTKLEDSAMYFCASSSQGGSTDTQYFGPGTRLTVL.

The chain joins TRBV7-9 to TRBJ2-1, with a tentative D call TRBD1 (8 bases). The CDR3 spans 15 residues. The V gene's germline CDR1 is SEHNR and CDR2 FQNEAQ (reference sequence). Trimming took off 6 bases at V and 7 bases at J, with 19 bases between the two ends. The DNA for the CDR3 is TGTGCCAGCAGTCCCGGGACAGGAGCGGGAAATGAGCAGTTCTTC. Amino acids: CASSPGTGAGNEQFF.

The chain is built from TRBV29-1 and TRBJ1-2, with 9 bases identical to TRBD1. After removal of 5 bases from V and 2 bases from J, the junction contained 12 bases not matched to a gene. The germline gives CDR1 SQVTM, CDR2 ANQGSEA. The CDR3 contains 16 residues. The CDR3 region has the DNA TGCAGCGTTAGAACCCCCCTGGGGACAGGGAACTATGGCTACACCTTC. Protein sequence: CSVRTPLGTGNYGYTF.

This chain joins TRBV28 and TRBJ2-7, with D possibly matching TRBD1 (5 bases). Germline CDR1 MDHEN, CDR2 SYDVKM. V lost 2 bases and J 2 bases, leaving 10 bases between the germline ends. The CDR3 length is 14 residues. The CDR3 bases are TGTGCCAGCAGTTTACCGACAGCCCCCTACGAGCAGTACTTC. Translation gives CASSLPTAPYEQYF.

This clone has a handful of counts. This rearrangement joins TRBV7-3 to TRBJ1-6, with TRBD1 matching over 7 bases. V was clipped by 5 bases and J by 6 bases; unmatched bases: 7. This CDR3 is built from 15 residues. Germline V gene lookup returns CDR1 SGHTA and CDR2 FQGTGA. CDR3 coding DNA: TGTGCCAGCAGCCAAAACAGGGGTAGTAATTCACCCCTCCACTTT. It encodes CASSQNRGSNSPLHF.

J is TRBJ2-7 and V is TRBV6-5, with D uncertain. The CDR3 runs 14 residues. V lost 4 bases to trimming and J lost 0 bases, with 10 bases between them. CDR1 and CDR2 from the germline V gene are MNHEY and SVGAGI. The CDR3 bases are TGTGCCAGCAGTTTCACCCGGAGCTCCTACGAGCAGTACTTC. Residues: CASSFTRSSYEQYF.

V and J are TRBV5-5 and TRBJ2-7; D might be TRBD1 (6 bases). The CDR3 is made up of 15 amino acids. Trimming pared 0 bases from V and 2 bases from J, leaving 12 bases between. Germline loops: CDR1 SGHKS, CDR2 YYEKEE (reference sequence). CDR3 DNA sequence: TGTGCCAGCAGCTTGGGTCCGGACAGAGCCTACGAGCAGTACTTC. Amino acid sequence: CASSLGPDRAYEQYF.

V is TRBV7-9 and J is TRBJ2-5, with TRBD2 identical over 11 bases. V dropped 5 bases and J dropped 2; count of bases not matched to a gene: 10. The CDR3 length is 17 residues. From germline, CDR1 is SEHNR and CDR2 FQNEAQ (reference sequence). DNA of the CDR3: TGTGCCAGCAGCCCTATCACTAGCGGGGGCCCACAAGAGACCCAGTACTTC. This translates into CASSPITSGGPQETQYF. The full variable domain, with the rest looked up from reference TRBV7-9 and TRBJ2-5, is DTGVSQNPRHKITKRGQNVTFRCDPISEHNRLYWYRQTLGQGPEFLTYFQNEAQLEKSRLLSDRFSAERPKGSFSTLEIQRTEQGDSAMYLCASSPITSGGPQETQYFGPGTRLLVL.

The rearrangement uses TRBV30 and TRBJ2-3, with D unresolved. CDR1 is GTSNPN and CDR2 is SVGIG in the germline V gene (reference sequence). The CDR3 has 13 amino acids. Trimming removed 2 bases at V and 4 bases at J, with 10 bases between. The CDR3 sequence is CAWSILEADTQYF. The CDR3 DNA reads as TGTGCCTGGAGTATTTTAGAAGCAGATACGCAGTATTTT.

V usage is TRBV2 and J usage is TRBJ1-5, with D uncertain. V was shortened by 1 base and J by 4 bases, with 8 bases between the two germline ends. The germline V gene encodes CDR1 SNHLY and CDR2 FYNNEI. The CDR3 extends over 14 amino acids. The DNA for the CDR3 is TGTGCCAGCAGTGAAGGGGGAGGAAATCAGCCCCAGCATTTT. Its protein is CASSEGGGNQPQHF.

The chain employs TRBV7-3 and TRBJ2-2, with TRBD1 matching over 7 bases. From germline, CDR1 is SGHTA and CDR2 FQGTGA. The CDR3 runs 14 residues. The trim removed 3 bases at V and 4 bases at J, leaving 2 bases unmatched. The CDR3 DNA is TGTGCCAGCAGCTTCGGGACAGTCACCGGGGAGCTGTTTTTT. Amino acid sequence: CASSFGTVTGELFF.